A selection of T cell receptor beta chains follows, all from one sample in a study of cytomegalovirus exposure and HLA in healthy donors. Here immunoSEQ multiplex PCR was the method, and the copy in TCRdb shows in-frame clones only, minus some. The table has roughly 150,000 clones, about three quarters seen once. Sequencing was done on a sample of PBMCs. These receptors were collected from a male donor in good health and CMV-seronegative. Both conserved end residues are trimmed from each CDR3. Clone size is given for some rows only: seen once, a few or many times, or a class if the clone is expanded.

size	V	CDR3
.	TRBV30	AWSGAFSSAF
.	TRBV15	ATSRGGAGGNQPQH
.	TRBV19	ASSSRSYEQY
.	TRBV28	ASRQPGQGGQPQH
few	TRBV7-9	ASSNRDRGTVAKNIQY
.	TRBV29-1	SVDSGDYGYT
.	TRBV27	ASSNPTSGSFYNEQF
few	TRBV29-1	SVLKVAGLGNTIY
.	TRBV29-1	SVVSGREKNTGELF
.	TRBV10-2	ASSEHSLAGGREQY
few	TRBV18	ASSPGQENTEAF
.	TRBV6-4	ASSEREYNEQF
.	TRBV2	ASSPVAGVTYNEQF
.	TRBV18	ASSPGTERNEKLF
.	TRBV7-6	ASSPSIRESNEKLF
.	TRBV5-1	ASSATSGANVLT
.	TRBV7-3	ASSREGGGTGELF
.	TRBV4-3	ASSQGPAMSTDTQY
.	TRBV25-1	ASSSLREGVDEKLF
.	TRBV18	ASSPLPSPEQY
.	TRBV10-1	ASSDQREATDTQY
once	TRBV9	ASSVEFSSYEQY
.	TRBV21-1	ASSKAPERVNPSEGSEQY
.	TRBV7-3	ASSPLEGTEAF
.	TRBV19	ASSIDSTGWEVANTEAF